The 10 T cell receptor beta chains below all came from one sample that was sequenced in a study of T cells in localized non-small cell lung cancer. The protocol was immunoSEQ multiplex PCR, while the TCRdb copy is restricted to in-frame clones and leaves out a portion. This table holds about 41,000 clones, roughly 84% found once. Sample: PBMCs, taken before any cancer treatment. The origin of the receptors is a man between 40 and 75 years old with stage II lung adenocarcinoma.

The V and J genes are TRBV9 and TRBJ2-7; D possibly corresponds to TRBD1 (5 bases). CDR1 is SGDLS, CDR2 YYNGEE, per germline. CDR3 length equals 16 residues. V was clipped by 3 bases and J by 0 bases, with 16 bases between them. The CDR3: CASSASDTPSSYEQYF. CDR3 nucleotide sequence: TGTGCCAGCAGCGCCTCGGACACCCCGAGCTCCTACGAGCAGTACTTC. Together with reference TRBV9 and TRBJ2-7, the CDR3 gives the full variable domain: DSGVTQTPKHLITATGQRVTLRCSPRSGDLSVYWYQQSLDQGLQFLIQYYNGEERAKGNILERFSAQQFPDLHSELNLSSLELGDSALYFCASSASDTPSSYEQYFGPGTRLTVT.

The chain uses TRBV11-2 and TRBJ2-3; D possibly corresponds to TRBD2 (6 bases). The germline V gene has CDR1 SGHAT and CDR2 FQNNGV. CDR3 length: 13 residues. The V and J ends lost 0 bases and 8 bases respectively, with 9 bases between them. The CDR3 DNA reads TGTGCCAGCAGCTTAGATGAGGGAGGTACGCAGTATTTT. This codes for CASSLDEGGTQYF.

V usage is TRBV13 and J usage is TRBJ2-1; TRBD2 matches at 8 bases. This CDR3 has 16 residues. Germline CDR1 reads PRHDT; CDR2 reads FYEKMQ (reference sequence). Trimming removed 1 base from V and 3 bases from J; junction bases left unmatched: 5. This CDR3 is CASSLVREGIYNEQFF. CDR3 sequence (DNA): TGTGCCAGCAGCTTAGTCCGGGAGGGGATCTACAATGAGCAGTTCTTC.

V is TRBV2 and J is TRBJ1-2; 7 nucleotides agree with TRBD1. V shed 6 bases, J shed 4 bases, and the junction held 5 bases outside the gene matches. The CDR3 has 13 amino acids. CDR1 SNHLY and CDR2 FYNNEI come from the germline V gene. This CDR3 reads CASSAGTAYGYTF. In DNA, the CDR3 is TGTGCCAGCAGCGCCGGGACAGCCTATGGCTACACCTTC. The full variable domain, with the rest looked up from reference TRBV2 and TRBJ1-2, is EPEVTQTPSHQVTQMGQEVILRCVPISNHLYFYWYRQILGQKVEFLVSFYNNEISEKSEIFDDQFSVERPDGSNFTLKIRSTKLEDSAMYFCASSAGTAYGYTFGSGTRLTVV.

This clone was picked up one time. The J gene is TRBJ2-3, the V gene TRBV5-1; no definite D call. V lost 0 bases, J lost 2 bases, and 10 bases lay in between. The CDR3 has 15 amino acids. CDR1 is SGHRS, CDR2 YFSETQ, per germline. Here the CDR3 reads CASSLAGLDTDTQYF. The CDR3 DNA sequence: TGCGCCAGCAGCTTGGCCGGGTTGGACACAGATACGCAGTATTTT.

The chain uses TRBV28 and TRBJ2-3, with 10 positions matching TRBD2. With 5 bases clipped from V and 5 bases from J, the junction kept 4 bases outside the gene matches. Germline V CDR1 and CDR2: MDHEN, SYDVKM. The length of the CDR3 is 14 residues. The CDR3 nucleotides are TGTGCCAGCAGTAGCGGGAGGGGGATAGATACGCAGTATTTT. It is translated as CASSSGRGIDTQYF.

The chain carries TRBV6-1 and TRBJ1-5; 9 nucleotides line up with TRBD1. This CDR3 has 16 amino acids. V gave up 4 bases and J gave up 2 bases; unmatched junction bases: 6. Germline lookup yields CDR1 MNHNS and CDR2 SASEGT. CDR3 in DNA: TGTGCCAGCAGTGTAACAGGGGGCTTCCGCAATCAGCCCCAGCATTTT. Its protein is CASSVTGGFRNQPQHF.

The genes are TRBV18 and TRBJ2-5, with a possible D match to TRBD1 (6 bases). The CDR3 spans 14 residues. The germline CDR1 and CDR2 sequences are KGHSH and LQKENI. V lost 4 bases and J 1 base, leaving 10 bases between the germline ends. CDR3: CASSRRGSQETQYF. The CDR3 region has the DNA TGTGCCAGCTCACGCAGGGGAAGCCAAGAGACCCAGTACTTC.

The J gene is TRBJ2-3, the V gene TRBV6-5; D may be TRBD1 or TRBD2 (5 bases each). V was shortened by 6 bases and J by 6 bases, with 10 bases between the two germline ends. CDR1 is MNHEY and CDR2 is SVGAGI in the germline V gene. CDR3 length equals 12 residues. CDR3 nucleotide sequence: TGTGCCAGCAGCCGAGGGGTGGATACGCAGTATTTT. Protein product: CASSRGVDTQYF.

V and J are TRBV9 and TRBJ2-1, with a possible D match to TRBD2 (6 bases). Per the germline V gene, CDR1 is SGDLS and CDR2 is YYNGEE. The CDR3 is made up of 14 amino acids. Trimming pared 3 bases from V and 6 bases from J, leaving 13 bases between. CDR3: CASSARLLANEQFF. In DNA, the CDR3 is TGTGCCAGCAGCGCTCGGCTACTAGCCAATGAGCAGTTCTTC.